Below, 9 T cell receptor beta chains from the same sample are listed, as sequenced in a study of cytomegalovirus exposure and HLA in healthy donors. It was with 60 Vbeta and 13 Jbeta primers that the PCR ran. Profiled with immunoSEQ multiplex PCR; TCRdb holds only in-frame clones, not every one. The table shows about 230,000 clones, with about three quarters occurring only once. Sequencing was done on a sample of PBMCs. All receptors come from a boy between 10 and 17 years old in good health and CMV-seronegative.

V gene TRBV6-6 combines with J gene TRBJ1-2, with 10 bases fitting TRBD1. Per the germline V gene, CDR1 is MNHNY and CDR2 is SVGAGI (reference sequence). V lost 10 bases, J lost 7 bases, and 3 bases stayed unmatched. This CDR3 has 11 residues. The CDR3: CATGQGGGYTF. The CDR3, as DNA: TGTGCCACCGGACAGGGGGGTGGCTACACCTTC.

The sample holds a few counts of this clone. This chain joins TRBV20-1 and TRBJ2-1; D not resolved. The ends were cut back, 6 bases at V and 5 bases at J, with 8 bases in the middle. CDR1 and CDR2 from the germline V gene are DFQATT and SNEGSKA (reference sequence). The CDR3 is 11 amino acids. CDR3 residues: CSAGWDNEQFF. Written as DNA, the CDR3 is TGCAGTGCCGGGTGGGACAATGAGCAGTTCTTC.

The chain uses TRBV5-6 and TRBJ2-5, with TRBD2 as a possible D gene (6 bases). The CDR3 has 13 residues. V was shortened by 3 bases and J by 11 bases, with 17 bases between the two germline ends. The germline V gene encodes CDR1 SGHDT and CDR2 YYEEEE. The DNA of the CDR3 is TGTGCCAGCAGCTCTCCTTCTCGCGGGAAGCAGTACTTC. Translation: CASSSPSRGKQYF.

The chain carries TRBV7-9 and TRBJ1-4; TRBD1 aligns across 7 bases. Germline lookup yields CDR1 SEHNR and CDR2 FQNEAQ (reference sequence). V gave up 5 bases and J gave up 5 bases; unmatched junction bases: 8. There are 15 residues in the CDR3. The CDR3, as DNA: TGTGCCAGCAGCCCCCCCCAGGGGGGCAATGAAAAACTGTTTTTT. It encodes CASSPPQGGNEKLFF.

This chain joins TRBV6-5 and TRBJ1-2, with TRBD1 matching 8 bases. The CDR3 extends over 13 amino acids. Germline CDR1 is MNHEY and CDR2 is SVGAGI. Germline trimming cut 6 bases from V and 3 bases from J; bases unmatched to any gene: 3. CDR3: CASRQGADYGYTF. For the CDR3, the DNA is TGTGCCAGCAGGCAGGGGGCAGACTATGGCTACACCTTC.

This sequence joins TRBV19 and TRBJ1-2, with 10 bases fitting TRBD1. The CDR3 loop spans 15 amino acids. Germline V lookup: CDR1 LNHDA, CDR2 SQIVND (reference sequence). V dropped 1 base and J dropped 4; count of bases not matched to a gene: 3. The CDR3 coding sequence is TGTGCCAGTAGTATAGGACAGGGGGCTGCCTATGGCTACACCTTC. Protein product: CASSIGQGAAYGYTF.

The chain employs TRBV11-2 and TRBJ1-1; D might be TRBD1 (5 bases). Trimming removed 1 base at V and 0 bases at J, with 15 bases between. The germline gives CDR1 SGHAT, CDR2 FQNNGV. CDR3 length: 17 amino acids. Here the CDR3 DNA reads TGTGCCAGCAGCTTAGTGGGGGGTATTGAGATGAACACTGAAGCTTTCTTT. It is translated as CASSLVGGIEMNTEAFF.

The chain has TRBV11-1 and TRBJ1-1; possible D gene TRBD1, 6 bases. Germline values: CDR1 SGHAT, CDR2 FQDESV (reference sequence). The germline V and J ends were trimmed by 5 bases and 6 bases, with 16 bases remaining between them. The CDR3 loop spans 14 amino acids. The CDR3 DNA is TGTGCCAGCAGCGTAACAGGGATTCACGCTGAAGCTTTCTTT. This encodes CASSVTGIHAEAFF.

Only one count was recorded for this clone. V gene TRBV4-2 combines with J gene TRBJ1-1, with D perhaps TRBD1 (6 bases). Germline V lookup: CDR1 LGHNA, CDR2 YNFKEQ. The CDR3 is 14 amino acids. Trimming took off 4 bases at V and 8 bases at J, with 17 bases between the two ends. CDR3 coding DNA: TGTGCCAGCAGCCCCGACAGGCCCTCGGGGGAAGCTTTCTTT. This sequence encodes CASSPDRPSGEAFF.